The clone carrying this T cell receptor beta chain occurred a few times. Its target is not known. V lost 0 bases and J lost 2; bases outside the gene matches: 4. The length of the CDR3 is 15 residues. Germline loops: CDR1 DFQATT, CDR2 SNEGSKA (reference sequence). This sample was included in a study of blood T cells in healthy people across ages. Study results and limitations: TCR beta diversity correlated strongly with naive T cell percentage.

Through a sample-barcoded 5' primer and a J-beta primer mix, a second PCR was run for roughly 7 to 12 cycles. TCRdb called the 5' RACE reads again in MiXCR, with one record for every CDR3 protein. The table includes about 800,000 distinct CDR3 sequences, about 42% detected once. Material: blood. The chain joins TRBV20-1 to TRBJ2-7, with TRBD1 matching over 10 bases. This receptor was obtained from a man older than 75 in good health. CDR3 coding DNA: TGCAGTGCTAGAGACCGGACAGGGGGTACCTACGAGCAGTACTTC. Residues: CSARDRTGGTYEQYF.